Listed below are T cell receptor beta chains from one sample, sequenced in a study of vaccination effects on CD4 cells after COVID-19. Data came from immunoSEQ multiplex PCR; TCRdb stores just in-frame clones and leaves some out. Of about 64,000 clones in the sample, 78% were seen once. Antigens of these TCRs are unknown. The sequencing here drew on CD4+ T cells from PBMCs cultured with HCoV-OC43 spike peptides, taken after COVID-19 vaccination. All receptors derive from a human donor who received a COVID-19 vaccine. Both conserved end residues are part of each CDR3.

V: TRBV5-8; J: TRBJ1-1; CDR3: CASSWWSEAFF
V: TRBV5-1; J: TRBJ2-3; CDR3: CASSTGLAGYTDTQYF
V: TRBV28; J: TRBJ1-3; CDR3: CASSFPHSGNTIYF
V: TRBV9; J: TRBJ1-2; CDR3: CASSTRGMGGYTF
V: TRBV19; J: TRBJ2-3; CDR3: CASSIDLGVGIPDTQYF
V: TRBV6-5; J: TRBJ1-2; CDR3: CASSYSDRQGLAGYTF
V: TRBV5-1; J: TRBJ2-2; CDR3: CASSPLPPSDTGELFF
V: TRBV25-1; J: TRBJ2-1; CDR3: CASSGTYNEQFF
V: TRBV24-1; J: TRBJ2-3; CDR3: CATSDLGTARDTQYF
V: TRBV10-2; J: TRBJ1-4; CDR3: CASSDPSGGFNEKLFF
V: TRBV27; J: TRBJ1-1; CDR3: CASSLIRASAEAFF
V: TRBV10-3; J: TRBJ2-5; CDR3: CAISDGAGETQYF
V: TRBV18; J: TRBJ1-4; CDR3: CASSPDRESEKLFF
V: TRBV19; J: TRBJ2-3; CDR3: CASRVHSSGGGTDTQYF
V: TRBV7-3; J: TRBJ2-1; CDR3: CASSLNREDEQFF
V: TRBV7-3; J: TRBJ2-1; CDR3: CASSLTSQYNEQFF
V: TRBV6-5; J: TRBJ1-4; CDR3: CASSYDGILFF
V: TRBV5-1; J: TRBJ1-6; CDR3: CASSSGLLDSPLHF
V: TRBV21-1; J: TRBJ1-3; CDR3: CASRVRPPHSGNTIYF
V: TRBV7-2; J: TRBJ1-2; CDR3: CASSWSQGRENGYTF
V: TRBV19; J: TRBJ1-4; CDR3: CASRPTGTGAGKLFF
V: TRBV7-3; J: TRBJ2-1; CDR3: CASSLRASGYNEQFF
V: TRBV28; J: TRBJ1-2; CDR3: CASRTRVVAGTGNGYTF
V: TRBV6-5; J: TRBJ1-4; CDR3: CAGGDRGLDEKLFF
V: TRBV14; J: TRBJ1-1; CDR3: CASSPSVSWTGRHTEAFF
V: TRBV7-9; J: TRBJ1-2; CDR3: CASSLQERHSYTF
V: TRBV29-1; J: TRBJ2-5; CDR3: CSVLHVKETQYF
V: TRBV28; J: TRBJ2-2; CDR3: CATGLNTGELFF
V: TRBV2; J: TRBJ1-5; CDR3: CASRVEKAVNQPQHF
V: TRBV6-2/TRBV6-3; J: TRBJ1-2; CDR3: CASSYAGAPNYGYTF
V: TRBV6-2/TRBV6-3; J: TRBJ2-1; CDR3: CASSSPGQGANEQFF
V: TRBV5-1; J: TRBJ2-3; CDR3: CASSFGPTDTQYF
V: TRBV18; J: TRBJ1-2; CDR3: CASSLEAYGYTF
V: TRBV3-1/TRBV3-2; J: TRBJ2-5; CDR3: CASSRGRGQGPETQYF
V: TRBV9; J: TRBJ1-2; CDR3: CASSVGDIVRYGYTF
V: TRBV18; J: TRBJ2-5; CDR3: CASSPLEAGWETQYF
V: TRBV7-2; J: TRBJ2-5; CDR3: CASSLGRPGGVQETQYF
V: TRBV21-1; J: TRBJ2-3; CDR3: CASSKEEGCTDTQYF
V: TRBV25-1; J: TRBJ1-1; CDR3: CASTPGGSGDTEAFF
V: TRBV4-3; J: TRBJ2-1; CDR3: CASSQDRQPNEQFF
V: TRBV27; J: TRBJ2-1; CDR3: CASSPLFTGNEQFF
V: TRBV4-1; J: TRBJ1-2; CDR3: CASSQTGQIRSNYGYTF
V: TRBV24-1; J: TRBJ2-2; CDR3: CATSDLGQGGTGELFF
V: TRBV6-6; J: TRBJ1-2; CDR3: CASSYSGGNYGYTF
V: TRBV5-1; J: TRBJ2-1; CDR3: CASSFGGPYNEQFF
V: TRBV6-6; J: TRBJ1-2; CDR3: CASRKGERQGGYGYTF